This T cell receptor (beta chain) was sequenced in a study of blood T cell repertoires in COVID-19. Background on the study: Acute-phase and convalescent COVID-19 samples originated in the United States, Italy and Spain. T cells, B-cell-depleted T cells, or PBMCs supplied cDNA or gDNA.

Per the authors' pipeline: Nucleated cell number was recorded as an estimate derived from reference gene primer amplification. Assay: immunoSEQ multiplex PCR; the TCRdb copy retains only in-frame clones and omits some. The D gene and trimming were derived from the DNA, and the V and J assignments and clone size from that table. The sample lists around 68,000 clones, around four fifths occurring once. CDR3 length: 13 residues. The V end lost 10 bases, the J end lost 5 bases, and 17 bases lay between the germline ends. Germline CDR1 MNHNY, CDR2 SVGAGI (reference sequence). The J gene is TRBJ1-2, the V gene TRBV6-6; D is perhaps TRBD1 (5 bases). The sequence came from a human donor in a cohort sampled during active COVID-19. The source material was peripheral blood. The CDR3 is CATSNPGGYGYTF. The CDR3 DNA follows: TGTGCCACCTCGAATCCGGGGGGGTATGGCTACACCTTC.